This T cell receptor (beta chain) was captured by sequencing in a study of Graves' ophthalmopathy and Graves' hyperthyroidism. As for the study in general: The blood sample was drawn at first diagnosis and before any treatment.

Amplifying from RNA transcripts, the study obtained TCR beta CDR3 regions. An opening RT-PCR round employed HTBI primers and preceded a second-round multiplex PCR. Using its own MiXCR run on the multiplex PCR reads, TCRdb lists one record per CDR3 protein. This table has about 200,000 distinct CDR3 sequences, approximately 28% appearing once. The length of the CDR3 is 16 residues. Germline values: CDR1 KGHDR, CDR2 SFDVKD. Trimming stripped 1 base from V and 0 bases from J, with 10 bases between. This clonotype was seen at least ten times. Researchers turned away patients with other autoimmune diseases, uncontrolled infections, pregnancy or lactation. Diagnosis was based on clinical symptoms, serum thyroxine, TRAb, thyroid ultrasound and orbital computed tomography. The PBMC fraction was derived from around 10 ml of fresh peripheral blood.

The sequenced sample was peripheral blood. The chain is built from TRBV24-1 and TRBJ2-3; tentatively, D is TRBD1 (5 bases). This clonotype originated in a man in his fifties with Graves' ophthalmopathy. As DNA, the CDR3 is TGTGCCACCAGTGATTTTGAGACAGTTAGCACAGATACGCAGTATTTT. Translated, it gives CATSDFETVSTDTQYF.